These 22 T cell receptor beta chains came from one sample sequenced in a study of T cells in Graves' hyperthyroidism and ophthalmopathy. RNA transcripts provided the source from which TCR beta CDR3 regions were amplified. HTBI primers were the set used in a first-round RT-PCR of the TCR CDR3. TCRdb reprocessed the multiplex PCR reads via MiXCR and lists one record per CDR3 protein. The sample includes approximately 640,000 distinct CDR3 sequences, about 16% of them seen just once. Sequencing was carried out using blood. These receptors originate from a woman in her 30s with Graves' hyperthyroidism.

This clonotype was counted at least ten times. The chain has TRBV4-2 and TRBJ1-2; possibly TRBD1 for D (5 bases). Germline V CDR1 and CDR2: LGHNA, YNFKEQ. Trimming shortened V by 1 base and J by 8 bases, and 11 bases separated the two germline ends. The CDR3 is 13 residues long. As DNA, the CDR3 is TGTGCCAGCAGCCAAGGCCAGGGTGAGGGCTACACCTTC. Amino acid sequence: CASSQGQGEGYTF.

In its sample, this clonotype was seen many times. This chain uses TRBV6-1 with TRBJ2-7, with D perhaps TRBD1 (5 bases). The CDR3 extends over 13 amino acids. With 5 bases removed from V and 5 bases from J, the gap between germline ends came to 13 bases. CDR1 is MNHNS, CDR2 SASEGT, per germline. The CDR3 DNA reads as TGTGCCAGCAGTCCCGCCCTCAGGGACGAGCAGTACTTC. Amino acid sequence: CASSPALRDEQYF.

Ten or more counts support this clonotype. V usage is TRBV12-3 or TRBV12-4 and J usage is TRBJ2-6, with no clear D. The CDR3 is made up of 14 amino acids. With 5 bases removed from V and 0 bases from J, the gap between germline ends came to 5 bases. The CDR3 sequence is CASSINSGANVLTF. The CDR3 DNA reads as TGTGCCAGCAGTATTAACTCTGGGGCCAACGTCCTGACTTTC.

V and J are TRBV15 and TRBJ2-7; D is unclear. Germline values: CDR1 LNHNV, CDR2 YYDKDF (reference sequence). Trimming cost V 8 bases and J 6 bases, with 14 bases left between them. This CDR3 is built from 12 residues. The CDR3 region is CATGRRSSEQYF. CDR3 nucleotide sequence: TGTGCCACCGGACGAAGGAGTTCCGAGCAGTACTTC. Using reference TRBV15 and TRBJ2-7 for the parts outside the CDR3, the full variable domain is DAMVIQNPRYQVTQFGKPVTLSCSQTLNHNVMYWYQQKSSQAPKLLFHYYDKDFNNEADTPDNFQSRRPNTSFCFLDIRSPGLGDTAMYLCATGRRSSEQYFGPGTRLTVT.

At least ten counts were recorded for this clonotype. V is TRBV6-1 and J is TRBJ2-1; 7 nucleotides line up with TRBD2. The CDR3 consists of 15 residues. Germline CDR1 is MNHNS and CDR2 is SASEGT. V was clipped by 4 bases and J by 2 bases; unmatched bases: 5. CDR3 residues: CASSGGTTTYNEQFF. The CDR3 DNA sequence: TGTGCCAGCAGTGGGGGGACTACAACCTACAATGAGCAGTTCTTC.

This clonotype has at least ten counts. This chain joins TRBV13 and TRBJ2-7; D ambiguous. Germline V lookup: CDR1 PRHDT, CDR2 FYEKMQ (reference sequence). The CDR3 totals 13 residues. V was clipped by 0 bases and J by 3 bases, with 6 bases between them. The CDR3 region is CASSLGNFYEQYF. The CDR3 nucleotides are TGTGCCAGCAGCTTAGGGAACTTCTACGAGCAGTACTTC.

Ten or more counts support this clonotype. The chain links TRBV29-1 to TRBJ2-7; no clear D. The V end lost 0 bases, the J end lost 4 bases, and 10 bases lay between the germline ends. Germline CDR1 reads SQVTM; CDR2 reads ANQGSEA. The CDR3 has 13 residues. The CDR3 loop is CSVEDGQSYEQYF. The CDR3 DNA sequence: TGCAGCGTTGAAGATGGGCAGTCATACGAGCAGTACTTC.

This clonotype appeared a few times. The chain combines TRBV27 with TRBJ2-7; TRBD2 might be the D (6 bases). The CDR3 covers 13 residues. The V gene lost 5 bases and the J gene lost 4 bases, with 12 bases spanning the gap. From germline, CDR1 is MNHEY and CDR2 SMNVEV (reference sequence). CDR3 in DNA: TGTGCCAGCAGTCCGAGCGGGTATTACGAGCAGTACTTC. Translated, it gives CASSPSGYYEQYF.

This clonotype was seen more than once but under ten times. The V gene is TRBV5-1, the J gene TRBJ1-4; TRBD1 might be the D (6 bases). Germline loops: CDR1 SGHRS, CDR2 YFSETQ. CDR3 length equals 15 residues. V was clipped by 4 bases and J by 7 bases, with 17 bases between them. CDR3 loop: CASSGLQGVGEKLFF. In DNA, the CDR3 is TGCGCCAGCAGCGGACTACAGGGTGTAGGTGAAAAACTGTTTTTT.

As to this clonotype: A much larger clonotype is one base distant, so this may be a read error. Lacking the conserved final phenylalanine or tryptophan, this CDR3 likely reflects a read error. V and J are TRBV29-1 and TRBJ1-1; the D gene is possibly TRBD1 (5 bases). Germline loops: CDR1 SQVTM, CDR2 ANQGSEA. V lost 5 bases and J lost 5, with 12 bases in between. The CDR3 extends over 12 amino acids. In DNA form, the CDR3 reads TGCAGCGTTTCGGCAGGGCATACTGAAGCTTTCCTT. Its translation: CSVSAGHTEAFL.

This clonotype came up a few times. The rearrangement uses TRBV9 and TRBJ1-2; TRBD1 matches at 10 bases. The CDR3 runs to 15 residues. CDR1 is SGDLS and CDR2 is YYNGEE in the germline V gene. J gave up 8 bases and V 4 bases, and 11 bases lay outside the gene matches. CDR3 sequence: CASSPPGGTGEGYTF. As DNA, the CDR3 is TGTGCCAGCAGCCCTCCAGGGGGGACAGGGGAAGGCTACACCTTC.

This clonotype was recorded at least ten times. A junction end diverges from the germline sequence, so it may reflect a read error. The rearrangement joins TRBV20-1 to TRBJ1-1; tentatively, D is TRBD1 (6 bases). Germline CDR1 is DFQATT and CDR2 is SNEGSKA (reference sequence). This CDR3 contains 14 residues. The CDR3: CSAREIQGNTEAFF. The CDR3 DNA sequence: TGCAGTGCTCGAGAGATACAGGGGAACACTGAAGCTTTCTTT.

This clonotype was observed at least ten times. The chain has TRBV12-3 or TRBV12-4 and TRBJ2-7; D may be TRBD1 (5 bases). The ends were cut back, 5 bases at V and 3 bases at J, with 14 bases in the middle. The CDR3 spans 14 residues. CDR3 DNA: TGTGCCAGCAGTCTACAGGAGAACGTCTACGAGCAGTACTTC. Encoded protein: CASSLQENVYEQYF.

This clonotype was counted only a few times. The genes are TRBV7-8 and TRBJ2-2, with D perhaps matching TRBD2 (6 bases). Deletions cut 10 bases from V and 12 bases from J, with 15 bases between. Germline-derived CDR1 and CDR2 are SGHVS and FQNEAQ. The CDR3 has 11 residues. CDR3 bases: TGTGCCACCATCCTGGAGGGAAAGCTGTTTTTT. It codes for CATILEGKLFF.

This clonotype was seen at least ten times. This chain joins TRBV7-9 and TRBJ2-1, with 7 bases aligning to TRBD2. Germline-derived CDR1 and CDR2 are SEHNR and FQNEAQ (reference sequence). CDR3 length: 13 residues. With V trimmed by 8 bases and J by 10 bases, 11 bases remained unmatched. CDR3 in DNA: TGTGCCAGCCCGGCGGGAGCGCGCAGCGAGCAGTTCTTC. It is translated as CASPAGARSEQFF.

At least ten counts were recorded for this clonotype. The J gene is TRBJ1-4, the V gene TRBV6-1, with 8 nucleotides matching TRBD1. Germline V CDR1 and CDR2: MNHNS, SASEGT. The V gene end was trimmed by 6 bases and the J gene end by 11 bases; junction bases not matched to a gene: 8. The CDR3 extends over 13 amino acids. This CDR3 reads CASREDRVGKLFF. CDR3 bases: TGTGCCAGCAGAGAGGACAGGGTAGGGAAACTGTTTTTT.

As to this clonotype: Possible read error: a much larger clone is one base away. The CDR3 carries no conserved terminal phenylalanine or tryptophan, so it likely arises from a read error. The V call is TRBV20-1, the J call TRBJ1-1, with 7 bases matching TRBD1. The trim removed 6 bases at V and 6 bases at J, leaving 10 bases unmatched. There are 13 residues in the CDR3. Germline-derived CDR1 and CDR2 are DFQATT and SNEGSKA (reference sequence). The CDR3 bases are TGCAGTGCAGCACAGGGGATGGGGCCTGAAGCTTTCTCT. Translated: CSAAQGMGPEAFS.

The chain combines TRBV7-9 with TRBJ1-6, with unresolved D. The CDR3 totals 12 residues. Germline V gives CDR1 SEHNR, CDR2 FQNEAQ (reference sequence). Trimming pared 1 base from V and 9 bases from J, leaving 4 bases between. The CDR3 DNA is TGTGCCAGCAGCTTAGAGATTTCACCCCTCCACTTT. Protein: CASSLEISPLHF.

The chain recombines TRBV7-9 with TRBJ2-1, with no clear D. Trimming removed 5 bases from V and 4 bases from J, with 9 bases in between. The CDR3 covers 13 residues. The germline CDR1 and CDR2 sequences are SEHNR and FQNEAQ (reference sequence). For the CDR3, the DNA is TGTGCCAGCAGCGCCGACTTGTACAATGAGCAGTTCTTC. This encodes CASSADLYNEQFF. The full variable domain, completed using reference TRBV7-9 and TRBJ2-1, is DTGVSQNPRHKITKRGQNVTFRCDPISEHNRLYWYRQTLGQGPEFLTYFQNEAQLEKSRLLSDRFSAERPKGSFSTLEIQRTEQGDSAMYLCASSADLYNEQFFGPGTRLTVL.

This clonotype has at least ten counts. J is TRBJ2-7 and V is TRBV27, with a possible D match to TRBD1 (5 bases). The CDR3 is made up of 13 amino acids. In germline, CDR1 is MNHEY, CDR2 SMNVEV (reference sequence). Trimming took 7 bases from V and 1 from J, leaving 11 bases between them. In nucleotides, the CDR3 is TGTGCCAGCACCGTCACAGGATCCTACGAGCAGTACTTC. It translates to CASTVTGSYEQYF.

This clonotype was seen at least ten times. The chain has TRBV2 and TRBJ1-1; 9 bases are a match to TRBD1. The J segment lost 3 bases and the V segment lost 5 bases, leaving 10 bases of the junction unmatched. This CDR3 has 16 amino acids. Germline CDR1 SNHLY, CDR2 FYNNEI. Written as DNA, the CDR3 is TGTGCCAGCAGTTTCTCCGGGACAGGGTGGGACACTGAAGCTTTCTTT. This codes for CASSFSGTGWDTEAFF.

This clonotype was counted only a few times. The genes are TRBV20-1 and TRBJ2-1; 9 positions agree with TRBD2. CDR3 length: 15 amino acids. The junction had 5 bases not matched to a gene; V was cut back by 3 bases and J by 2 bases. CDR1 is DFQATT and CDR2 is SNEGSKA in the germline V gene (reference sequence). The CDR3 sequence: CSASGSGSPYNEQFF. In DNA form, the CDR3 reads TGCAGTGCTAGCGGTAGCGGGAGCCCCTACAATGAGCAGTTCTTC.